This is a list of T cell receptor beta chains from one sample in a study of blood T cell repertoires in COVID-19. Clones were sequenced by immunoSEQ multiplex PCR, and TCRdb holds only the in-frame ones, with some missing. The top ten clones hold 0.65% to 0.9% of a sample with 55,000 to 85,000 clones, approximately 80% of them seen once. Sequencing was done on a sample of peripheral blood. The source of these receptors is a woman between 65 and 79 years old with acute or convalescent COVID-19. The CDR3 runs from the conserved cysteine through the conserved F or W. A D gene is named only where the DNA matches it firmly. Size values are once, few and many counts, or a class for expanded clones, and some rows have none.

TRBJ2-1	TRBV28	NA	TRBD2	TGTGCCAGCACCCCAGCGGGGGCTCGGGAGCAGTTCTTC	CASTPAGAREQFF
TRBJ2-5	TRBV7-9	NA	TRBD2	TGTGCCAGCAGCCCGACGGGAGGGTGGGGACTCCAAGAGACCCAGTACTTC	CASSPTGGWGLQETQYF
TRBJ2-2	TRBV5-4	NA	NA	TGTGCCAGCAGCTTGGGGGGGAGCGGGCCTAACACCGGGGAGCTGTTTTTT	CASSLGGSGPNTGELFF
TRBJ2-1	TRBV5-1	NA	TRBD2	TGCGCCAGCAGCTACCCCGGGACTAGCGGGGGTTCCGGATCCTACAATGAGCAGTTCTTC	CASSYPGTSGGSGSYNEQFF
TRBJ1-1	TRBV6-6	NA	NA	TGTGCCAGCAGTTACTCCGGTGCAGGGATGAACACTGAAGCTTTCTTT	CASSYSGAGMNTEAFF
TRBJ1-3	TRBV30	few	NA	TGTGCCTGGAGACTTGGTGGCTCTGGAAACACCATATATTTT	CAWRLGGSGNTIYF
TRBJ2-7	TRBV2	NA	TRBD2	TGTGCCAGCAGTGGTAGCGGGAGGACTACCTACGAGCAGTACTTC	CASSGSGRTTYEQYF
TRBJ2-1	TRBV25-1	NA	TRBD2	TGTGCCAGCAAACTAGCGGGAGGTAGTGAGCAGTTCTTC	CASKLAGGSEQFF
TRBJ2-7	TRBV29-1	NA	TRBD1	TGCAGCGTTGAAGATCGCCGGGACAGCTACGAGCAGTACTTC	CSVEDRRDSYEQYF
TRBJ1-2	TRBV5-6	NA	NA	TGTGCCAGCAGCTTGACAGGGAATACCTATGGCTACACCTTC	CASSLTGNTYGYTF
TRBJ2-3	TRBV4-1	few	TRBD1	TGCGCCAGCAGCCAAGATCAGGGGGAAAACACAGATACGCAGTATTTT	CASSQDQGENTDTQYF
TRBJ2-2	TRBV6-5	NA	TRBD2	TGTGCCAGCAGCCGAGGACTAGCGGACACCGGGGAGCTGTTTTTT	CASSRGLADTGELFF
TRBJ2-2	TRBV6-5	NA	TRBD2	TGTGCCAGCAGGGGACTAGCGGATACCGGGGAGCTGTTTTTT	CASRGLADTGELFF
TRBJ1-5	TRBV7-9	NA	NA	TGTGCCAGCAGCTTAAATTCAGACAATCAGCCCCAGCATTTT	CASSLNSDNQPQHF
TRBJ2-1	TRBV2	NA	TRBD2	TGTGCCAGCAGCCTCTGGGCTAGCGGGGGGAGCTACAATGAGCAGTTCTTC	CASSLWASGGSYNEQFF
TRBJ1-1	TRBV30	NA	NA	TGTGCCTGGAGAGTAGGTTGGCAGGACACTGAAGCTTTCTTT	CAWRVGWQDTEAFF
TRBJ2-3	TRBV4-1	few	TRBD1	TGCGCCAGCAGCCAAGTTTTAACTTCCGGGACAGGGCGCACAGATACGCAGTATTTT	CASSQVLTSGTGRTDTQYF
TRBJ1-4	TRBV2	NA	NA	TGTGCCAGCCGGCCAGAGGCAACTAATGAAAAACTGTTTTTT	CASRPEATNEKLFF
TRBJ1-1	TRBV24-1	NA	NA	TGTGCCACCAGTGAGGCCACAGGGTCCACTGAAGCTTTCTTT	CATSEATGSTEAFF
TRBJ1-3	TRBV5-4	NA	NA	TGTGCCAGCAGCTTGGATCCCGGGAACCCTGGAAACACCATATATTTT	CASSLDPGNPGNTIYF
TRBJ2-5	TRBV5-4	NA	NA	TGTGCCAGCTCCGGGATGCGGGTAGTTGGCGAGACCCAGTACTTC	CASSGMRVVGETQYF
TRBJ2-4	TRBV15	NA	NA	TGTGCCTCCGCCTACGATAGACTAGCCAAAAACATTCAGTACTTC	CASAYDRLAKNIQYF
TRBJ1-3	TRBV7-7	few	TRBD1	TGTGCTAGCAGCCCGCGAACAGGGGACGGAAACACCATATATTTT	CASSPRTGDGNTIYF